This is a list of T cell receptor beta chains from one sample in a study of T-cell reconstitution after alpha-beta-depleted transplantation in children. Via MiXCR, TCRdb re-called the PCR reads, giving one row per CDR3 protein. The data show about 460,000 distinct CDR3 sequences, roughly 10% seen once. The material was PBMCs, mostly from graft donor cells, obtained 180 days after TCRalphabeta/CD19-depleted stem cell transplant. Receptors were obtained from a female patient aged 2-10 years who had a stem cell transplant for aplastic anemia, so the T cells may come from the graft donor. Both conserved end residues are part of each CDR3. A D gene is named only where the DNA matches it firmly. The size field is filled for only some rows; it gives once, few, many or a size class.

cdr3_aa cdr3_nt j_call d_call v_call clone_size
CASSPTAVPYGYTF TGTGCCAGCAGCCCGACCGCAGTTCCCTATGGCTACACCTTC TRBJ1-2 . TRBV28 .
CASSPSTGVNNEQFF TGTGCCAGCAGTCCTAGCACTGGAGTAAACAATGAGCAGTTCTTC TRBJ2-1 . TRBV11-3 few
CASSSSQGSNQPQHF TGTGCCAGCAGCTCTAGCCAGGGTAGCAATCAGCCCCAGCATTTT TRBJ1-5 . TRBV12-3/TRBV12-4 few
CATSDRDRNTRELFF TGTGCCACCAGTGATCGGGACCGGAACACCAGGGAGCTGTTTTTT TRBJ2-2 . TRBV24-1 .
CSGGGVNTEAFF TGCAGCGGTGGGGGCGTGAACACTGAAGCTTTCTTT TRBJ1-1 . TRBV20-1 few
CASSQAGRPISDTQYF TGTGCCAGCAGTCAAGCGGGGCGCCCCATTTCGGATACGCAGTATTTT TRBJ2-3 TRBD2 TRBV12-3/TRBV12-4 .
CASSQDTLLSGIGSYNEQFF TGCGCCAGCAGCCAAGATACCCTCCTTAGCGGGATTGGCTCCTACAATGAGCAGTTCTTC TRBJ2-1 TRBD2 TRBV4-1 .
CASSGQGSYEQYF TGTGCCAGCAGTGGACAGGGCAGCTACGAGCAGTACTTC TRBJ2-7 TRBD1 TRBV11-2 many
CASSLSRAYEQYF TGTGCCAGCAGCTTATCCCGGGCCTACGAGCAGTACTTC TRBJ2-7 . TRBV11-3 .
CASSNQGRTNQPQHF TGTGCCAGCAGCAACCAGGGGCGAACTAATCAGCCCCAGCATTTT TRBJ1-5 . TRBV6-2/TRBV6-3 .
CASSYWQGGNTEAFF TGTGCCAGCAGTTACTGGCAGGGGGGGAACACTGAAGCTTTCTTT TRBJ1-1 TRBD1 TRBV6-5 few
CASSLREKLFF TGTGCCAGCAGCTTGCGAGAAAAACTGTTTTTT TRBJ1-4 . TRBV11-2 many
CSARVGDLNIQYF TGCAGTGCTAGAGTGGGAGACTTAAACATTCAGTACTTC TRBJ2-4 . TRBV20-1 .
CASSFWPDRGGPYEQYF TGCGCCAGCAGCTTTTGGCCTGACAGGGGTGGACCCTACGAGCAGTACTTC TRBJ2-7 TRBD1 TRBV5-1 few
CSGTRDGYNQPQHF TGCAGCGGGACTAGGGACGGCTACAATCAGCCCCAGCATTTT TRBJ1-5 . TRBV29-1 .
CASGPRGGAETQYF TGCGCCAGCGGTCCTCGGGGGGGCGCGGAGACCCAGTACTTC TRBJ2-5 TRBD2 TRBV5-1 many
CASSVREGYGNEQFF TGTGCCAGCAGTGTTCGGGAAGGTTACGGCAATGAGCAGTTCTTC TRBJ2-1 . TRBV6-2/TRBV6-3 .